The 4 T cell receptor beta chains in this list originate from one sample, sequenced in a study of CD8 T cells in ankylosing spondylitis. Each CDR3 protein gets one entry after TCRdb re-called the 5' RACE reads with MiXCR. The table shows 30,000 to 40,000 distinct CDR3 sequences, with 2.5% to 3.5% occurring only once. The specimen was blood, either unsorted or a sorted T cell fraction (not recorded which). The receptors here all came from a male donor with ankylosing spondylitis or in good health (not recorded which).

This clonotype was counted many times. This chain uses TRBV9 with TRBJ2-1; 13 bases line up with TRBD2. With 4 bases clipped from V and 4 bases from J, the junction kept 17 bases outside the gene matches. Germline V gene lookup returns CDR1 SGDLS and CDR2 YYNGEE. CDR3 length: 20 residues. CDR3 DNA sequence: TGTGCCAGCAGCTCAAAAGTAGTGGGACTAGCGGGAAGTTCTTACAATGAGCAGTTCTTC. It encodes CASSSKVVGLAGSSYNEQFF.

This clonotype was seen many times. The chain combines TRBV9 with TRBJ2-4, with TRBD2 identical over 7 bases. Losses at the gene ends were 3 bases for V and 0 bases for J; bases not matched to a gene: 6. CDR3 size: 16 residues. Germline CDR1 is SGDLS and CDR2 is YYNGEE. The CDR3 spells CASSGGAGLAKNIQYF. The CDR3 region has the DNA TGTGCCAGCAGCGGAGGAGCGGGGTTAGCCAAAAACATTCAGTACTTC.

This clonotype was found many times. The rearrangement links TRBV9 to TRBJ2-1; 7 bases map to TRBD2. Trimming removed 4 bases from V and 4 bases from J; junction bases left unmatched: 11. The CDR3 extends over 16 amino acids. Germline V gene lookup returns CDR1 SGDLS and CDR2 YYNGEE. CDR3 coding DNA: TGTGCCAGCAGCTCCCTTGGGGGGGGGGTTTACAATGAGCAGTTCTTC. Translated: CASSSLGGGVYNEQFF.

This clonotype was counted ten times or more. V gene TRBV9 combines with J gene TRBJ2-1; D assignment may be TRBD1 or TRBD2 (6 bases each). CDR1 is SGDLS and CDR2 is YYNGEE in the germline V gene. The CDR3 runs 15 residues. The V gene lost 4 bases and the J gene lost 7 bases, with 18 bases spanning the gap. CDR3 nucleotides: TGTGCCAGCAGCTCTCGCGGGACACCACTTAATGAGCAGTTCTTC. Translation: CASSSRGTPLNEQFF.